The 8 T cell receptor beta chains given below trace back to one sample, sequenced in a study of post-analysis software for immune sequencing data. Study conclusions and caveats: When patients were compared with controls, four or five TRBV segments were more frequent, TRBV5-6, TRBV5-1 and TRBV20-1 among them.

No antigen has been assigned to these receptors. Prepared libraries of TCR beta cDNA carried unique molecular identifiers. TCRdb re-derived calls from the PCR reads in MiXCR, one entry per CDR3 protein. The sample holds about 540,000 distinct CDR3 sequences; around a third are singletons and the top ten take 6%. Sequencing used blood. These receptors were collected from a girl aged 2 to 17 with multiple sclerosis.

The chain joins TRBV29-1 to TRBJ2-7; TRBD1 matches at 9 bases. With the DNA end fitting TRBJ2-5 better, the J assignment may be wrong. The CDR3 covers 14 residues. From germline, CDR1 is SQVTM and CDR2 ANQGSEA. The DNA for the CDR3 is TGCAGCGTCACTACCGGGACAGGGTTCGAGACCCAGTACTTC. This translates into CSVTTGTGFETQYF.

This clonotype has just a few counts. J is TRBJ1-1 and V is TRBV12-3 or TRBV12-4; D may be TRBD1 (6 bases). This CDR3 is built from 14 residues. Trimming took 5 bases from V and 1 from J, leaving 11 bases between them. The CDR3 reads CASSHGTPNTEAFF. The CDR3 coding sequence is TGTGCCAGCAGTCACGGGACACCGAACACTGAAGCTTTCTTT.

The CDR3 DNA follows: TGTGCCAGCAGTTCAGTAGGGGACTCACCCCTCCACTTT. Encoded protein: CASSSVGDSPLHF. This rearrangement joins TRBV12-3 or TRBV12-4 to TRBJ1-6, with D possibly matching TRBD1 (5 bases). V lost 4 bases to trimming and J lost 10 bases, with 11 bases between them. This CDR3 has 13 residues.

This clonotype is a singleton in its sample. This sequence joins TRBV20-1 and TRBJ1-6; TRBD1 matches at 7 bases. The CDR3 has 15 amino acids. Germline V lookup: CDR1 DFQATT, CDR2 SNEGSKA (reference sequence). V lost 3 bases, J lost 8 bases, and 10 bases stayed unmatched. The CDR3: CSARDNRGGDSPLHF. In DNA form, the CDR3 reads TGCAGTGCTAGGGATAACAGGGGCGGGGATTCACCCCTCCACTTT.

The V and J genes are TRBV20-1 and TRBJ2-6; the D gene is possibly TRBD1 (5 bases). This CDR3 contains 14 residues. Trimming left V 6 bases short and J 2 bases short, with 11 bases between. The germline V gene encodes CDR1 DFQATT and CDR2 SNEGSKA (reference sequence). The CDR3 bases are TGCAGTGCCACCCTCAGGGCTGGGGCCAACGTCCTGACTTTC. The encoded protein is CSATLRAGANVLTF.

Here the CDR3 reads CSVRGGLAPQHF. The CDR3 nucleotides read TGCAGTGTACGGGGGGGGCTCGCGCCCCAGCATTTT. The genes are TRBV20-1 and TRBJ1-5, with D possibly being TRBD1 (6 bases). There are 12 residues in the CDR3. V shed 7 bases and J shed 9 bases, with 16 bases lying between them. The germline CDR1 and CDR2 sequences are DFQATT and SNEGSKA (reference sequence).

This chain links TRBV11-1 with TRBJ1-6, with 9 bases matching TRBD1. CDR3 length: 14 amino acids. V lost 3 bases, J lost 10 bases, and 4 bases stayed unmatched. Germline loops: CDR1 SGHAT, CDR2 FQDESV (reference sequence). In DNA form, the CDR3 reads TGTGCCAGCAGCTTCGGGACAGGGAAGTCACCCCTCCACTTT. Amino acid sequence: CASSFGTGKSPLHF.

This clonotype showed up just a few times. The rearrangement links TRBV12-3 or TRBV12-4 to TRBJ1-2; D uncertain. The CDR3 covers 11 residues. Deletions cut 1 base from V and 8 bases from J, with 5 bases between. CDR3 amino acids: CASSLDDGYTF. The CDR3 DNA follows: TGTGCCAGCAGTTTAGACGACGGCTACACCTTC.